Below, one T cell receptor (beta chain) is given with its context. The target antigen is unknown. The V gene's germline CDR1 is SGHDT and CDR2 YYEEEE. The CDR3 has 14 amino acids. V shed 3 bases and J shed 7 bases, with 13 bases lying between them. Clones were sequenced by immunoSEQ multiplex PCR, and TCRdb holds only the in-frame ones, with some missing. Among about 16,000 clones, about 90% were seen once, and the ten largest hold 2.7%. The data derive from a study of T cell clonotyping in hematopoietic cell transplantation. Study findings and constraints: At the given depth, recipient repertoires were over 95% de novo clonotypes. No sorting was done, leaving CD4 and CD8 contributions mixed. Graft donor and pretransplant recipient Inverse Simpson Index values predicted broader posttransplant TCR diversity.

The TCR comes from a man in his forties or fifties in good health. Some clones in this sample may be carry-over from other donors' samples. The chain employs TRBV5-6 and TRBJ1-4, with no clear D. Sequenced material: peripheral blood mononuclear cells. The CDR3: CASSSGRAGEKLFF. CDR3 coding DNA: TGTGCCAGCAGCTCTGGGAGGGCGGGTGAAAAACTGTTTTTT.